The rows below give T cell receptor beta chains drawn from one sample of a study of CXCR3-negative and CXCR3-positive naive CD8 T cells. TCRdb reprocessed the 5' RACE reads and stores each CDR3 protein as one record, lacking DNA. The sample is made up of about 50,000 distinct CDR3 sequences, and the top ten hold around 0.5% of it. Sequenced: naive CXCR3+ CD8+ T cells from blood. These TCRs come from a human donor in good health. Some clones in this sample may be carry-over from other donors' samples. The CDR3 runs from the conserved cysteine through the conserved F or W. Clone size appears in some rows only: once, few, many, or a class for an expanded clone.

CDR3: CATSDPGRGTEAFF
V: TRBV24-1
J: TRBJ1-1
size: -

CDR3: CSVLEANTEAFF
V: TRBV29-1
J: TRBJ1-1
size: -

CDR3: CASSQGMGERVSFSYNEQFF
V: TRBV4-1
J: TRBJ2-1
size: medium-sized

CDR3: CASSLGQGYEQFF
V: TRBV7-6
J: TRBJ2-1
size: -

CDR3: CASSFGQNEQFF
V: TRBV12-3/TRBV12-4
J: TRBJ2-1
size: -

CDR3: CSVTGFINYGYTF
V: TRBV29-1
J: TRBJ1-2
size: -

CDR3: CASSLTGSNQETQYF
V: TRBV7-3
J: TRBJ2-5
size: -

CDR3: CASSPSHQGLDEQFF
V: TRBV7-9
J: TRBJ2-1
size: -

CDR3: CASSLGSLSSYEQYF
V: TRBV5-1
J: TRBJ2-7
size: -

CDR3: CASRGVNYNEQFF
V: TRBV6-2/TRBV6-3
J: TRBJ2-1
size: -

CDR3: CASSQDLRARLTNTGELFF
V: TRBV4-3
J: TRBJ2-2
size: -

CDR3: CASSPNYNEQFF
V: TRBV12-3/TRBV12-4
J: TRBJ2-1
size: -

CDR3: CASSSRPGQGFYEQYF
V: TRBV5-1
J: TRBJ2-7
size: -

CDR3: CASSPDKEADYEQYF
V: TRBV12-3/TRBV12-4
J: TRBJ2-7
size: -

CDR3: CASSPGQNYGYTF
V: TRBV5-1
J: TRBJ1-2
size: -

CDR3: CASSQFGFSNEQFF
V: TRBV6-6
J: TRBJ2-1
size: -

CDR3: CASLAISATGGEQYF
V: TRBV28
J: TRBJ2-7
size: -

CDR3: CASSLGVSGVEQYF
V: TRBV7-9
J: TRBJ2-7
size: -

CDR3: CASSQHIDRGNEQFF
V: TRBV7-3
J: TRBJ2-1
size: -

CDR3: CASSLEGHRNTEAFF
V: TRBV5-1
J: TRBJ1-1
size: -

CDR3: CSGGTLGTQYF
V: TRBV29-1
J: TRBJ2-3
size: -

CDR3: CASGSYNEQFF
V: TRBV5-1
J: TRBJ2-1
size: -

CDR3: CASSYSTDRGRTEAFF
V: TRBV6-2/TRBV6-3
J: TRBJ1-1
size: -

CDR3: CASSLGSTYEQYF
V: TRBV7-2
J: TRBJ2-7
size: medium-sized

CDR3: CATSDYKFGRTGGYNEQFF
V: TRBV24-1
J: TRBJ2-1
size: -

CDR3: CASSQEDGRTYQPQHF
V: TRBV4-2
J: TRBJ1-5
size: -

CDR3: CASTVGRGNDGYTF
V: TRBV11-2
J: TRBJ1-2
size: -

CDR3: CSSDPTQPDNEQFF
V: TRBV29-1
J: TRBJ2-1
size: -

CDR3: CASSESWTGGQYF
V: TRBV10-1
J: TRBJ2-7
size: -

CDR3: CSARDDRAYGYTF
V: TRBV20-1
J: TRBJ1-2
size: -

CDR3: CASTLGQGGEQYF
V: TRBV19
J: TRBJ2-7
size: -

CDR3: CSVAQGTGANVLTF
V: TRBV29-1
J: TRBJ2-6
size: -

CDR3: CASRDRGSEAFF
V: TRBV2
J: TRBJ1-1
size: -

CDR3: CATRRYAQQDNYGYTF
V: TRBV15
J: TRBJ1-2
size: -

CDR3: CASSEGGPQHF
V: TRBV7-2
J: TRBJ1-5
size: -

CDR3: CASGLGGISYNSPLHF
V: TRBV7-2
J: TRBJ1-6
size: -

CDR3: CSALTRLAGVYEQYF
V: TRBV20-1
J: TRBJ2-7
size: -

CDR3: CASRLGGSYEQYF
V: TRBV12-3/TRBV12-4
J: TRBJ2-7
size: -

CDR3: CATRETGGNTEAFF
V: TRBV24-1
J: TRBJ1-1
size: -

CDR3: CASSPPGLYYGYTF
V: TRBV12-3/TRBV12-4
J: TRBJ1-2
size: -

CDR3: CASSRGGPAGEQYF
V: TRBV4-3
J: TRBJ2-7
size: -

CDR3: CASSLEPGHLRVGELFF
V: TRBV6-5
J: TRBJ2-2
size: -

CDR3: CASSEAGSSYNEQFF
V: TRBV2
J: TRBJ2-1
size: -

CDR3: CASSQDIWTGLNGYTF
V: TRBV4-1
J: TRBJ1-2
size: -